This T cell receptor beta chain was captured by sequencing in a study of T cell responses to AZD1222 COVID-19 vaccine. Germline V gives CDR1 SGHVS, CDR2 FNYEAQ. With V trimmed by 5 bases and J by 2 bases, 9 bases remained unmatched. The CDR3 is 16 residues long. Using immunoSEQ multiplex PCR, the repertoire was profiled, and TCRdb retains in-frame clones only, with some absent. The table shows about 130,000 clones, with roughly 90% occurring only once. This chain links TRBV7-6 with TRBJ2-3, with TRBD2 matching over 8 bases. This clonotype originated in an adult in good health. Here the sequenced sample was peripheral blood, taken on day 0 of AZD1222 vaccination. The CDR3 nucleotides read TGTGCCAGCAGCCTCTCCGGGGGGGGCCTCACAGATACGCAGTATTTT. This encodes CASSLSGGGLTDTQYF. Drawing the rest from reference TRBV7-6 and TRBJ2-3, the complete variable domain is GAGVSQSPRYKVTKRGQDVALRCDPISGHVSLYWYRQALGQGPEFLTYFNYEAQQDKSGLPNDRFSAERPEGSISTLTIQRTEQRDSAMYRCASSLSGGGLTDTQYFGPGTRLTVL.